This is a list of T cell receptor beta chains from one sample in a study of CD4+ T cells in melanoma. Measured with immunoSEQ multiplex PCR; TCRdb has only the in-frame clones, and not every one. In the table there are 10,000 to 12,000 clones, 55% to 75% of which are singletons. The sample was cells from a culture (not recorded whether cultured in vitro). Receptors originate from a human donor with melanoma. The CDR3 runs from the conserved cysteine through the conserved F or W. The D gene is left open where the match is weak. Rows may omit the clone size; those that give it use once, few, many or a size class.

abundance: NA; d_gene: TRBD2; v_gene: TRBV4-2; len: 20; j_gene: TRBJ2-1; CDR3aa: CASSQPGTSGGPGSYNEQFF; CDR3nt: TGTGCCAGCAGCCAACCCGGGACTAGCGGGGGGCCTGGTTCCTACAATGAGCAGTTCTTC
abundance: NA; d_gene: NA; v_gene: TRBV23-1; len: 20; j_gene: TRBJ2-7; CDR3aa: CASSHSEIRDNGQWNYEQYF; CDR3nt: TGCGCCAGCAGTCACTCTGAGATCCGGGACAATGGCCAGTGGAACTACGAGCAGTACTTC
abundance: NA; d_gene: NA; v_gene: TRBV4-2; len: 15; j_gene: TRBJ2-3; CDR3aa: CASSQRFDTSDTQYF; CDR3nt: TGTGCCAGCAGCCAAAGATTCGACACCTCAGATACGCAGTATTTT
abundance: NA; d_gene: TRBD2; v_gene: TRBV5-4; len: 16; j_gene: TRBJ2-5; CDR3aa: CASSLPLAGGKETQYF; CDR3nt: TGTGCCAGCAGCTTGCCACTAGCGGGGGGGAAAGAGACCCAGTACTTC
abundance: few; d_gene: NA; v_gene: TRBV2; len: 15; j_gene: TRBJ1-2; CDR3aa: CASSATGAVRGGYTF; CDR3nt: TGTGCCAGCAGTGCAACGGGAGCCGTGAGAGGAGGCTACACCTTC
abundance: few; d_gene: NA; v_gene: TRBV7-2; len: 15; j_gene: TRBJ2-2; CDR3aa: CASSGRNLNTGELFF; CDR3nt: TGTGCCAGCTCGGGACGTAACCTGAACACCGGGGAGCTGTTTTTT
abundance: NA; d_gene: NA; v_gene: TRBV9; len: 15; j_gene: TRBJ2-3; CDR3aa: CASSVGPALADTQYF; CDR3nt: TGTGCCAGCAGCGTAGGTCCGGCGTTGGCAGATACGCAGTATTTT
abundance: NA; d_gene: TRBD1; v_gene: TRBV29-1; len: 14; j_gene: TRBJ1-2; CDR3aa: CSGAGTGGPDGYTF; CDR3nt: TGCAGCGGCGCCGGGACAGGGGGCCCGGACGGCTACACCTTC
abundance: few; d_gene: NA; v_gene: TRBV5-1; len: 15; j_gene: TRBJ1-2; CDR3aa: CASSPRQISNYGYTF; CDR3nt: TGCGCCAGCAGCCCGAGACAGATATCTAACTATGGCTACACCTTC
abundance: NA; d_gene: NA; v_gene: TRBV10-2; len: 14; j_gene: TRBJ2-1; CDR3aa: CASTSSGTENEQFF; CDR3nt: TGCGCCAGCACGAGCTCCGGGACGGAGAATGAGCAGTTCTTC
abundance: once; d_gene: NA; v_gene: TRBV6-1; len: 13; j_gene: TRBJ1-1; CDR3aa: CASSEDMSTEAFF; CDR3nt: TGTGCCAGCAGTGAAGATATGAGCACTGAAGCTTTCTTT
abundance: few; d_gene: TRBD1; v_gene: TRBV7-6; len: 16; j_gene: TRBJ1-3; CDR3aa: CASSSESGGSGNTIYF; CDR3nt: TGTGCCAGCAGCTCCGAGTCAGGGGGCTCTGGAAACACCATATATTTT
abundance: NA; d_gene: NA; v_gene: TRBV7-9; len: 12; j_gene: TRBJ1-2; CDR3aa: CASSLAQGQHTF; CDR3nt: TGTGCCAGCAGCTTAGCTCAAGGACAGCACACCTTC
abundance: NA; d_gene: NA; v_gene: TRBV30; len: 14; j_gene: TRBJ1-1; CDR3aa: CAWKRTRVNTEAFF; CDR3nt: TGTGCCTGGAAGAGGACGAGGGTCAACACTGAAGCTTTCTTT
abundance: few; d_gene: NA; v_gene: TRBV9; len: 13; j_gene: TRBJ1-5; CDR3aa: CASSVDYDQPQHF; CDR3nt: TGTGCCAGCAGCGTCGATTATGATCAGCCCCAGCATTTT
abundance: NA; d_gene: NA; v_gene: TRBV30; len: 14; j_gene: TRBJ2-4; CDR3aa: CAWSPGLGEDIQYF; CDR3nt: TGTGCCTGGAGCCCGGGGCTTGGGGAGGACATTCAGTACTTC
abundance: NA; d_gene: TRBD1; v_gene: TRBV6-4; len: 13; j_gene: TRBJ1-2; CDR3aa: CASRQGTASGYTF; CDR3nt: TGTGCCAGCAGGCAAGGGACAGCTAGTGGCTACACCTTC
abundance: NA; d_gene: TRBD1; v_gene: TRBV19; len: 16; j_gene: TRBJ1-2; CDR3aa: CASSLDRSGFSSGYTF; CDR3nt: TGTGCCAGTAGCCTGGACAGGTCCGGTTTTTCATCTGGCTACACCTTC
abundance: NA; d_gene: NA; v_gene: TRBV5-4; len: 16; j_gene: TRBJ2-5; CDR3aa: CASSLRKQGAGETQYF; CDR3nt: TGTGCCAGCAGCTTACGTAAACAAGGGGCCGGAGAGACCCAGTACTTC
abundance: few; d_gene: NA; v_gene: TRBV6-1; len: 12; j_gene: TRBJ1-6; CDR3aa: CASWAGQSPLHF; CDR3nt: TGTGCCAGTTGGGCAGGGCAATCACCCCTCCACTTT
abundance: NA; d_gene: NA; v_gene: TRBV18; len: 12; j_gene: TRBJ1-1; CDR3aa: CASSPSREEAFF; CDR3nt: TGTGCCAGCTCACCCTCCAGGGAGGAAGCTTTCTTT
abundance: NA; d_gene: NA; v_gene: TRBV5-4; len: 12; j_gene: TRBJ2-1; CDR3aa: CASSLGAGGPFF; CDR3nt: TGTGCCAGCAGCTTGGGGGCCGGAGGGCCGTTCTTC
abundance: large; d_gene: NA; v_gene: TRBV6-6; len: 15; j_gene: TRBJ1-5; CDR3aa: CASSPREGGNQPQHF; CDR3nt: TGTGCCAGCAGCCCTCGGGAGGGCGGTAATCAGCCCCAGCATTTT
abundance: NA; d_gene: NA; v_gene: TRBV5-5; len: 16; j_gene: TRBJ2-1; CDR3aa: CASSLVGGLGYNEQFF; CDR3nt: TGTGCCAGCAGCTTGGTTGGGGGTCTAGGCTACAATGAGCAGTTCTTC
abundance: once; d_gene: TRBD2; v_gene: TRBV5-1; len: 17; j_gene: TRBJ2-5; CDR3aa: CASSLGAAGASQETQYF; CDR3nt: TGCGCCAGCAGCTTGGGGGCAGCGGGAGCTTCCCAAGAGACCCAGTACTTC
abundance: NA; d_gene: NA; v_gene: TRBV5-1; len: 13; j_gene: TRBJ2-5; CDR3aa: CASSLVGSETQYF; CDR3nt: TGCGCCAGCAGCTTGGTAGGGTCGGAGACCCAGTACTTC
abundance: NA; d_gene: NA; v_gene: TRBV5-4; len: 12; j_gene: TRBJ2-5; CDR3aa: CASSLETRTQYF; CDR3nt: TGTGCCAGCAGCTTGGAGACTAGGACCCAGTACTTC
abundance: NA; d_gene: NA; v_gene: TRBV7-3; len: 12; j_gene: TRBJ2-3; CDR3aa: CASSLSTDTQYF; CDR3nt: TGTGCCAGCAGCCTTAGCACAGATACGCAGTATTTT
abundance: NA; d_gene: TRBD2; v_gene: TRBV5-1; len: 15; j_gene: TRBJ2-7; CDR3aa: CASSLAGAGAYEQYF; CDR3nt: TGCGCCAGCAGCTTGGCGGGCGCGGGGGCCTACGAGCAGTACTTC
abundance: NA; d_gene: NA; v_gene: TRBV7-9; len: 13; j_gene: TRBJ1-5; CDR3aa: CASSLELNQPQHF; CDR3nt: TGTGCCAGCAGCTTGGAACTTAATCAGCCCCAGCATTTT
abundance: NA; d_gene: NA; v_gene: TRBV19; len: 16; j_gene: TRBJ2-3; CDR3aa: CASSIGVSRSTDTQYF; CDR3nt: TGTGCCAGTAGTATAGGGGTCAGTAGAAGCACAGATACGCAGTATTTT
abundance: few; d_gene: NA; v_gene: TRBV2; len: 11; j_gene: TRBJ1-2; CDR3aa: CASSSYQGDTF; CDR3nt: TGTGCCAGCAGCTCCTATCAGGGAGACACCTTC
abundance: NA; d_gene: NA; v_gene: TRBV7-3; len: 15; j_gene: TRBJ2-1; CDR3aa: CASSSGGTRYNEQFF; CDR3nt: TGTGCCAGCAGCTCGGGCGGGACGCGATACAATGAGCAGTTCTTC
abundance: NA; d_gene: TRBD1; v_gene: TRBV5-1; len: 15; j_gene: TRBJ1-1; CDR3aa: CASSGRQGAYTEAFF; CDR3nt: TGCGCCAGCAGCGGTAGACAGGGGGCTTACACTGAAGCTTTCTTT
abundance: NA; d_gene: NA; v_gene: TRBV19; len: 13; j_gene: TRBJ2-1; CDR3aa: CASSMVSGNEQFF; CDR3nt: TGTGCCAGTAGTATGGTCAGCGGGAATGAGCAGTTCTTC
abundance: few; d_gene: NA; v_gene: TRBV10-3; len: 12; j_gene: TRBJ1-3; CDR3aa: CAISRPGNTIYF; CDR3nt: TGTGCCATCAGCCGACCTGGAAACACCATATATTTT
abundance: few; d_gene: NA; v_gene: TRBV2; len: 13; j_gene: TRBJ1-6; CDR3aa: CASSSALGFPLHF; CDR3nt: TGTGCCAGCAGTTCGGCCCTCGGGTTCCCCCTCCACTTT
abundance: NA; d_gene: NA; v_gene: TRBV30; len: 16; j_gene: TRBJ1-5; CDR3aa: CAWSVLHPYSNQPQHF; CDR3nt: TGTGCCTGGAGTGTACTTCACCCGTATAGCAATCAGCCCCAGCATTTT
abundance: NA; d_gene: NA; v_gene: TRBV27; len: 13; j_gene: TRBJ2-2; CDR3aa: CASRPGIPGELFF; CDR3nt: TGTGCCAGCAGACCAGGGATCCCCGGGGAGCTGTTTTTT
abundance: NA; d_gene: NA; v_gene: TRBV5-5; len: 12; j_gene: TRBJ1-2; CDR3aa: CATQDRSHGYTF; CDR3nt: TGTGCCACCCAGGACAGAAGTCATGGCTACACCTTC
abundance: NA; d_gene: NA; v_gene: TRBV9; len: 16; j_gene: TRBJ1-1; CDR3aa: CASSVLADIRNTEAFF; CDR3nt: TGTGCCAGCAGCGTACTCGCAGATATCAGGAACACTGAAGCTTTCTTT
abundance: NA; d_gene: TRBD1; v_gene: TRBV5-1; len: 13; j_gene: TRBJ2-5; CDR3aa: CASADREGETQYF; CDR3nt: TGCGCCAGCGCGGACAGGGAAGGAGAGACCCAGTACTTC
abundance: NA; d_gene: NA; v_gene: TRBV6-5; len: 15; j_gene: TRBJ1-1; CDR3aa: CASSYQPGGHTEAFF; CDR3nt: TGTGCCAGCAGTTACCAGCCCGGGGGCCACACTGAAGCTTTCTTT
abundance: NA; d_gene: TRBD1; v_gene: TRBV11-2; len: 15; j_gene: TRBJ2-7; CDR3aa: CASSTYRGEGYEQYF; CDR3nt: TGTGCCAGCAGCACATACAGGGGGGAAGGGTACGAGCAGTACTTC